This TCR beta chain was profiled in a study of cytomegalovirus exposure and HLA in healthy donors. Study-level findings and limits: In an earlier analysis, in fewer than 700 donors, most V segments appeared productive either ~90% or ~30% of the time. The study reported that TCR beta sequences accurately predicted HLA-A and HLA-B alleles in most subjects.

In the PCR, 60 Vbeta and 13 Jbeta primers were used. Sequencing used immunoSEQ multiplex PCR; TCRdb keeps in-frame clones, though not all of them. In the table there are 160,000 or so clones, 65% to 80% of which are singletons. Remarks on this clone: Its antigen is unknown.

This sequence was found in a woman aged 40 to 50 in good health and CMV-seropositive. The sequencing input was PBMCs.

The CDR3 DNA sequence: TGCGCCAGCAGCCAAGAAGGCAGGGGCGTAAGTCAGCCCCAGCATTTT. Its translation: CASSQEGRGVSQPQHF. The V call is TRBV4-1, the J call TRBJ1-5; tentatively, D is TRBD1 (6 bases). Trimming stripped 0 bases from V and 6 bases from J, with 15 bases between. The CDR3 has 16 residues. Germline loops: CDR1 MGHRA, CDR2 YSYEKL.